The present TCR beta chain was sequenced within a study of regulatory T cells in long-lasting Graves disease. Study as a whole: By definition, persistent Graves' disease involved antithyroid drugs for over 5 years alongside positive TSH receptor antibodies. General study points: Lower TCR diversity characterized persistent Graves' patients relative to newly diagnosed patients.

Germline CDR1 reads SGHTA; CDR2 reads FQGTGA. Trimming left V 2 bases short and J 4 bases short, with 12 bases between. This CDR3 region has 15 residues. Time point denoted: persistent/refractory GD, antithyroid drugs over 5 years with positive TRAb. Making the TCR library involved RNA that had been extracted from PBMCs. Arm-PCR of CDR3 regions and iRepertoire HTBI primers were the basis on which TCR beta libraries were built. MiXCR, run by TCRdb on the multiplex PCR reads, gives a single entry per CDR3 protein. The sample has 600,000 to 800,000 distinct CDR3 sequences; around 30% are singletons. As concerns this clonotype: Its antigen is unknown.

The receptor was derived from a female donor with Graves disease. The chain links TRBV7-3 to TRBJ2-1, with D tentatively TRBD1 (5 bases). Sequenced here: peripheral blood mononuclear cells (PBMCs), sampled when the disease was refractory, from a patient treated with antithyroid drugs. The CDR3 is CASSLEFDRYNEQFF. The CDR3 DNA sequence: TGTGCCAGCAGCTTAGAGTTCGACAGATACAATGAGCAGTTCTTC.